This T cell receptor beta chain is from a study of blood T cell repertoires in COVID-19. Study-level information: PBMCs, B-cell-depleted T cells, or T cells were the source of the cDNA or gDNA that made up the material.

Original handling: Nucleated cell number was recorded as an estimate derived from reference gene primer amplification. Sequencing used immunoSEQ multiplex PCR; TCRdb keeps in-frame clones, though not all of them. The V and J calls and clone size come from that table; D and trimming were worked out from the DNA. The repertoire holds hundreds of thousands of clones, with around 89% as singletons. CDR1 SGHDN and CDR2 FVKESK come from the germline V gene. The CDR3 runs to 13 residues. The ends were cut back, 6 bases at V and 3 bases at J, with 11 bases in the middle. J is TRBJ1-1 and V is TRBV14, with D uncertain. This TCR came from a young woman with acute or convalescent COVID-19. Sequences were obtained from peripheral blood. The CDR3 DNA sequence: TGTGCCAGCAGTACAGCTCACGACACTGAAGCTTTCTTT. It yields the protein CASSTAHDTEAFF.